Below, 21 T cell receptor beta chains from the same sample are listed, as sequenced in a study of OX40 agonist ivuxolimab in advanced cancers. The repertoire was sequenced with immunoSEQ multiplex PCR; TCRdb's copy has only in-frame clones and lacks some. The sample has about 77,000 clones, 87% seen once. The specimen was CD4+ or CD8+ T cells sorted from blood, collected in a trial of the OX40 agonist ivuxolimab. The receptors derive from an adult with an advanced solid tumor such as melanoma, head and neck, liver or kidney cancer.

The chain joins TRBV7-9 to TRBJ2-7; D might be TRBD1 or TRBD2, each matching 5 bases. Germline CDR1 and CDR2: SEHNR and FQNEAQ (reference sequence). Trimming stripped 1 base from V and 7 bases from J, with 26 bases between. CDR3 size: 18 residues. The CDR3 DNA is TGTGCCAGCAGCTTAGACCGGGACGGTTTGAGGTACGGCCCTGAGCAGTACTTC. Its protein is CASSLDRDGLRYGPEQYF.

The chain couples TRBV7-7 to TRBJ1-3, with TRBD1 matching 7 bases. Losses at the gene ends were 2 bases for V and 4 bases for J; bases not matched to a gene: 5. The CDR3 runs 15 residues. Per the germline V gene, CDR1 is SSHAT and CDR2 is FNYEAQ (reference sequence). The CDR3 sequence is CASSLNRGSGNTIYF. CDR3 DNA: TGTGCCAGCAGCTTAAACAGGGGTTCGGGAAACACCATATATTTT.

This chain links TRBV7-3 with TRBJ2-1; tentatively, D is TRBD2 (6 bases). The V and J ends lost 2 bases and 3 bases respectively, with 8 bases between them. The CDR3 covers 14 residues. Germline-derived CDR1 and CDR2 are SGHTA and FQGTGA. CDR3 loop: CASSLFGGYNEQFF. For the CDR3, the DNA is TGTGCCAGCAGCTTATTCGGGGGCTACAATGAGCAGTTCTTC.

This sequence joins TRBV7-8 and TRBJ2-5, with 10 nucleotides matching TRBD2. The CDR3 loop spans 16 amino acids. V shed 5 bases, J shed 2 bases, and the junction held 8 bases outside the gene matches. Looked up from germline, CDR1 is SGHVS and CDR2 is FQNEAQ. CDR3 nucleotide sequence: TGTGCCAGCAGCATCACTAGCGGGGCCGGGCAAGAGACCCAGTACTTC. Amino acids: CASSITSGAGQETQYF.

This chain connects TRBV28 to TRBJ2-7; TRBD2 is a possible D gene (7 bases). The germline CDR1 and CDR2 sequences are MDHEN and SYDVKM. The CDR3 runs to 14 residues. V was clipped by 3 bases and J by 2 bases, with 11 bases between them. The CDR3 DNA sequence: TGTGCCAGCAGTTTTGGGGGGGCGGCCTACGAGCAGTACTTC. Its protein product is CASSFGGAAYEQYF.

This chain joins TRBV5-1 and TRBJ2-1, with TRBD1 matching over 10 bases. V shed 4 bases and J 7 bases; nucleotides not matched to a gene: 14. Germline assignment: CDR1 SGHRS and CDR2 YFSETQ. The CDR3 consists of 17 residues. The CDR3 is CASSGWFGTGDYNEQFF. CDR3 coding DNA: TGCGCCAGCAGCGGGTGGTTCGGGACAGGGGACTATAATGAGCAGTTCTTC.

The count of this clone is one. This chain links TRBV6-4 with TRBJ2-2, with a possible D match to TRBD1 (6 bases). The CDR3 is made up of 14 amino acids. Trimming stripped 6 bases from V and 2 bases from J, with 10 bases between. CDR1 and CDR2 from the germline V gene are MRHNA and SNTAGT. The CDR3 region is CASRTGHNTGELFF. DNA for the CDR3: TGTGCCAGCAGAACGGGACATAACACCGGGGAGCTGTTTTTT.

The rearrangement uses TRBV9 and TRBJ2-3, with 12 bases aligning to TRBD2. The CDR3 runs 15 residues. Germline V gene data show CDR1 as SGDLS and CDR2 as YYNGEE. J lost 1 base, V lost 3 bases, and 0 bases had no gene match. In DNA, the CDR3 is TGTGCCAGCAGCGGACTAGCGGGAGGCACAGATACGCAGTATTTT. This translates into CASSGLAGGTDTQYF. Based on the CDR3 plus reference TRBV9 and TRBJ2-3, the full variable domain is DSGVTQTPKHLITATGQRVTLRCSPRSGDLSVYWYQQSLDQGLQFLIQYYNGEERAKGNILERFSAQQFPDLHSELNLSSLELGDSALYFCASSGLAGGTDTQYFGPGTRLTVL.

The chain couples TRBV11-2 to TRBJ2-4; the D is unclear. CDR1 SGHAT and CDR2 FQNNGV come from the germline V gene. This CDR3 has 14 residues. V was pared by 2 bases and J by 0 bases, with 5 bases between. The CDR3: CASSLPVAKNIQYF. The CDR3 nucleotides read TGTGCCAGCAGCTTACCTGTAGCCAAAAACATTCAGTACTTC.

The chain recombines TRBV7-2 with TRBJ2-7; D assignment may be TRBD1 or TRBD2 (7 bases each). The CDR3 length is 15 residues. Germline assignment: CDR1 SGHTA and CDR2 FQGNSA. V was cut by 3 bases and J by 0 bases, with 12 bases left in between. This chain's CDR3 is CASSFSRGGSYEQYF. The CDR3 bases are TGTGCCAGCAGCTTTAGCAGGGGGGGCTCCTACGAGCAGTACTTC.

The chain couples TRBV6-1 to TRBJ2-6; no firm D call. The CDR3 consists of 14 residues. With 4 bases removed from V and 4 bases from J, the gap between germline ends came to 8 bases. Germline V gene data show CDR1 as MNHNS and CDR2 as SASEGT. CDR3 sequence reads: CASSVRGGANVLTF. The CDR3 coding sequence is TGTGCCAGCAGTGTACGTGGAGGGGCCAACGTCCTGACTTTC.

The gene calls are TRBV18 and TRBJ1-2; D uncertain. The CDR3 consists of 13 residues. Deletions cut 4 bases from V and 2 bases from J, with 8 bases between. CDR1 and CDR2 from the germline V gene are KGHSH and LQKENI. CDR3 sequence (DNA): TGTGCCAGCTCACTGACTTTGAACTATGGCTACACCTTC. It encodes CASSLTLNYGYTF.

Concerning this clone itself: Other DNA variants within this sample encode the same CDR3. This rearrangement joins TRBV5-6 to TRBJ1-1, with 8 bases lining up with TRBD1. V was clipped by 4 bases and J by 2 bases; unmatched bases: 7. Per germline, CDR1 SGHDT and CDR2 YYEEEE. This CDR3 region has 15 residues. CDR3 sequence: CASSRRTGTNTEAFF. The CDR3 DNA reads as TGTGCCAGCAGCAGACGGACAGGGACCAACACTGAAGCTTTCTTT.

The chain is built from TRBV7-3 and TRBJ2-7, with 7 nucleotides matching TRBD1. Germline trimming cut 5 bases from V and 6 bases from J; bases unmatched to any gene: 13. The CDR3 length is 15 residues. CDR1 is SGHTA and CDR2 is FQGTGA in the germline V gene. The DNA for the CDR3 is TGTGCCAGCAGCCCCTCCGGGCAGGGGGTTAGCGAGCAGTACTTC. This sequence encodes CASSPSGQGVSEQYF.

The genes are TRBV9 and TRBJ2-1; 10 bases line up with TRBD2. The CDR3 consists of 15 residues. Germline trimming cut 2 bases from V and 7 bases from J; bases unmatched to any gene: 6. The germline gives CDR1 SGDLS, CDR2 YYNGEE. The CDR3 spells CASSVPSGGANEQFF. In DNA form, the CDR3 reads TGTGCCAGCAGCGTCCCGAGCGGGGGGGCAAATGAGCAGTTCTTC.

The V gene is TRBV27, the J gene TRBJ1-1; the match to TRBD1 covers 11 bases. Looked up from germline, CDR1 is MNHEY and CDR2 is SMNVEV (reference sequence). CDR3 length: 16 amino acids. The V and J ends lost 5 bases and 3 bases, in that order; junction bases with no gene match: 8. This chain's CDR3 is CASSDRDRGYDTEAFF. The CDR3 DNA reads TGTGCCAGCAGTGACCGGGACAGGGGGTATGACACTGAAGCTTTCTTT.

CDR3 in DNA: TGCGCCAGCAGCTTGAGGCAGGGGGCAGTTGGCTACACCTTC. Translation gives CASSLRQGAVGYTF. The chain uses TRBV5-1 and TRBJ1-2, with TRBD1 identical over 8 bases. V lost 1 base, J lost 7 bases, and 6 bases stayed unmatched. Germline values: CDR1 SGHRS, CDR2 YFSETQ. The CDR3 has 14 residues.

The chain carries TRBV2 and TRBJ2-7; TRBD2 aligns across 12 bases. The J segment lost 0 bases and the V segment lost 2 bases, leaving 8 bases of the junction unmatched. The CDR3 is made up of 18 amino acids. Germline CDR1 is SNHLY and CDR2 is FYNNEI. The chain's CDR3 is CASSERTSGRTTSYEQYF. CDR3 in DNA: TGTGCCAGCAGTGAAAGAACTAGCGGGAGGACGACCTCCTACGAGCAGTACTTC.

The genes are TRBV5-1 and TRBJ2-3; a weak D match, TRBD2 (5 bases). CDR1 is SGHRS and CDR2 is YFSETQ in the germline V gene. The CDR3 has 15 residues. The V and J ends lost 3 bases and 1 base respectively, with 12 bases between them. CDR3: CASSWGASRTDTQYF. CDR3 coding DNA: TGCGCCAGCAGCTGGGGAGCCTCCCGCACAGATACGCAGTATTTT.

This chain's CDR3 is CASSLGRAQETQYF. The CDR3 DNA reads TGCGCCAGCAGCTTGGGTAGGGCCCAAGAGACCCAGTACTTC. The rearrangement joins TRBV5-1 to TRBJ2-5; D remains unclear. Trimming took off 0 bases at V and 1 base at J, with 7 bases between the two ends. The germline V gene encodes CDR1 SGHRS and CDR2 YFSETQ. There are 14 residues in the CDR3.

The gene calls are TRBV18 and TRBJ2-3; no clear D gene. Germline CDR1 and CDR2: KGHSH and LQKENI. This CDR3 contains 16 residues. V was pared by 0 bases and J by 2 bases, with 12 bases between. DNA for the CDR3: TGTGCCAGCTCACCACCGGGTTGGCACTACACAGATACGCAGTATTTT. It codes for CASSPPGWHYTDTQYF. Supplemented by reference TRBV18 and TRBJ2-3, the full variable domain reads NAGVMQNPRHLVRRRGQEARLRCSPMKGHSHVYWYRQLPEEGLKFMVYLQKENIIDESGMPKERFSAEFPKEGPSILRIQQVVRGDSAAYFCASSPPGWHYTDTQYFGPGTRLTVL.